This TCR beta chain was documented in a study of spatial heterogeneity in lung cancer. Looking at the study overall: Averaged across combinations, each unique TCR and UMI pairing appeared more than ten times in raw reads, which were uncorrected.

This clonotype came up a few times. The germline V gene has CDR1 MNHEY and CDR2 SMNVEV (reference sequence). With 5 bases removed from V and 1 base from J, the gap between germline ends came to 14 bases. The CDR3 contains 15 residues. TCRdb passed the 5' RACE reads through MiXCR, listing each CDR3 protein once. The data contain some 30,000 distinct CDR3 sequences, more than 4.5% of them singletons. Indicated time point: blood at routine non-recurrence follow-up after resection. The sequenced material consisted of unsorted whole RNA from tumor, nontumor lung or frozen PBMC. The sequencing here drew on PBMCs, taken at follow-up. The chain couples TRBV27 to TRBJ1-2; D remains ambiguous. This receptor was taken from a female donor with early-stage non-small cell lung cancer. Here the CDR3 DNA reads TGTGCCAGCAGTACCTCCGCCGGGGTTAACTATGGCTACACCTTC. Its translation is CASSTSAGVNYGYTF.